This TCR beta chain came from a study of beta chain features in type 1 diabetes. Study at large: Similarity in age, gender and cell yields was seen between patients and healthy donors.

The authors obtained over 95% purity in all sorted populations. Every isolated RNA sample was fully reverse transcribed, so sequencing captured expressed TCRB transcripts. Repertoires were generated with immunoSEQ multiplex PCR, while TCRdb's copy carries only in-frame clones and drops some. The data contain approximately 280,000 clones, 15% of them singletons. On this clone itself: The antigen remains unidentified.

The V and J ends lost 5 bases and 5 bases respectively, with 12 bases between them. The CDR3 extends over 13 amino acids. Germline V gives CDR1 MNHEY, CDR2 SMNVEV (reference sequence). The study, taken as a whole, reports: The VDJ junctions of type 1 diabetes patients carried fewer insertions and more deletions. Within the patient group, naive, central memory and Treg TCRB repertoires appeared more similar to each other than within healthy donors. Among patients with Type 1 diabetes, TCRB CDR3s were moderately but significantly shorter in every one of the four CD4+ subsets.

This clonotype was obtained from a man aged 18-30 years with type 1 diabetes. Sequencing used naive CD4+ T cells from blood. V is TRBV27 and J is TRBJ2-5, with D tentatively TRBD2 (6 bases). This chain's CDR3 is CASSGWGEETQYF. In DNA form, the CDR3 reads TGTGCCAGCAGTGGGTGGGGGGAGGAGACCCAGTACTTC.